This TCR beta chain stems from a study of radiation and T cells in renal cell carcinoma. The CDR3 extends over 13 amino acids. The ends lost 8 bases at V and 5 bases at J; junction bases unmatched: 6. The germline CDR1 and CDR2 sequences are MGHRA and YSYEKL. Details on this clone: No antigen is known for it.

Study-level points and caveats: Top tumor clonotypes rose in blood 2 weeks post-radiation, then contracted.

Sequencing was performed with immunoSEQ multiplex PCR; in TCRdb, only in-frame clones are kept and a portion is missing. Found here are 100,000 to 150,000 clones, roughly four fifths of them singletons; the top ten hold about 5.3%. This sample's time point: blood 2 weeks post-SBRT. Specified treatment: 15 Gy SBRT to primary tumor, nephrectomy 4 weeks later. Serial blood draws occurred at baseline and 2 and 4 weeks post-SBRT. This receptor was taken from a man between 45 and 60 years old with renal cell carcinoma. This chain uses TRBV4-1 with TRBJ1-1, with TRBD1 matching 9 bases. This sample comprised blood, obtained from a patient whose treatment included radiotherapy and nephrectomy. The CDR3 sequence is CASAQGARTEAFF. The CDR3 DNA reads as TGCGCCAGCGCACAGGGGGCACGTACTGAAGCTTTCTTT.